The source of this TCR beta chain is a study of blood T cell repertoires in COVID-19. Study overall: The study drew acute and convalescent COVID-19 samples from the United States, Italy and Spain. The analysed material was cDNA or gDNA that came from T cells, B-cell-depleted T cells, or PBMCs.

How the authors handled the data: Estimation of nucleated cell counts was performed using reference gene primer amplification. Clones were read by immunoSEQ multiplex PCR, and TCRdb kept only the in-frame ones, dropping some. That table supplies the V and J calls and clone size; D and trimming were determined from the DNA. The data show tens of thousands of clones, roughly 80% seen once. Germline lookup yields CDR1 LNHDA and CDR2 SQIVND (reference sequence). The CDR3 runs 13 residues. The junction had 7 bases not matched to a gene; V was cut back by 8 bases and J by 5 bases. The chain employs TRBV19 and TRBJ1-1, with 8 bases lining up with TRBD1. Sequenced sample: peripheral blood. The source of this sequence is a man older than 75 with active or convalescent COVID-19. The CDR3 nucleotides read TGTGCCAGTCGACAGGGGACCCTAACTGAAGCTTTCTTT. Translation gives CASRQGTLTEAFF.